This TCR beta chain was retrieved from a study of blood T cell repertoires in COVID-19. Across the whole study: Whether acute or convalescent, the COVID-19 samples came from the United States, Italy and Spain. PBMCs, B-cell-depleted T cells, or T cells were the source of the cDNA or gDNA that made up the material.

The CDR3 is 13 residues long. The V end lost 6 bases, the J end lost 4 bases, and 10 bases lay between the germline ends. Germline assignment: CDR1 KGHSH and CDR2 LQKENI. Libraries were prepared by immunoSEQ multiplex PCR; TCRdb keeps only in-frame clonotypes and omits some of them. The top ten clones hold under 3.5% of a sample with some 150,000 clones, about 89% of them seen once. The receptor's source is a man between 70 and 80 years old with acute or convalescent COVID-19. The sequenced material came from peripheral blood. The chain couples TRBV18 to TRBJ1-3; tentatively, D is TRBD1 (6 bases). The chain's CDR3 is CASSTGQGNTIYF. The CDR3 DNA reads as TGTGCCAGCTCTACGGGACAAGGAAACACCATATATTTT.